Following are 4 T cell receptor beta chains from one sample sequenced in a study of type 1 and type 2 diabetes patients. Amplification started from genomic DNA. A primer set of 30 forward and 13 reverse primers amplified the CDR3. MiXCR was run by TCRdb on the multiplex PCR reads, yielding one entry per CDR3 protein. The sample has under 300,000 distinct CDR3 sequences; around 50% are singletons. Sequenced input: peripheral blood mononuclear cells (PBMCs). These receptors were taken from a man younger than 35 with type 2 diabetes.

Here the CDR3 reads CASSESKGWGAQYF. In nucleotides, the CDR3 is TGCGCCAGCAGTGAGTCGAAGGGCTGGGGGGCCCAGTACTTC. V usage is TRBV10-2 and J usage is TRBJ2-5, with a possible D match to TRBD2 (6 bases). The germline CDR1 and CDR2 sequences are WSHSY and SAAADI. This CDR3 is built from 14 residues. The V and J ends lost 0 bases and 9 bases respectively, with 14 bases between them.

This clonotype was seen a few times. This chain uses TRBV30 with TRBJ1-3; unclear D gene. V was clipped by 3 bases and J by 7 bases, with 10 bases between them. CDR1 is GTSNPN and CDR2 is SVGIG in the germline V gene (reference sequence). This CDR3 comprises 12 residues. As DNA, the CDR3 is TGTGCCTGGAGCGAATCCGGGAACACCATATATTTT. Translated, it gives CAWSESGNTIYF.

This clonotype was observed many times. The chain uses TRBV10-3 and TRBJ1-1; D gene ambiguous. V shed 0 bases and J shed 1 base, with 3 bases lying between them. The length of the CDR3 is 13 residues. Germline V gene sequence: CDR1 ENHRY, CDR2 SYGVKD. The CDR3 protein is CAISESRNTEAFF. The CDR3 coding sequence is TGTGCCATCAGTGAGTCACGGAACACTGAAGCTTTCTTT.

This chain uses TRBV7-2 with TRBJ2-7, with D possibly matching TRBD1 (5 bases). Trimming pared 4 bases from V and 3 bases from J, leaving 16 bases between. The CDR3 runs to 15 residues. Germline V gene data show CDR1 as SGHTA and CDR2 as FQGNSA. CDR3 DNA: TGTGCCAGCAGCTCAACAGGAAAAGGGCTCTACGAGCAGTACTTC. Translated, it gives CASSSTGKGLYEQYF.